The clone carrying this T cell receptor (beta chain) was counted only a few times. Antigen: not known. This record comes from a study of T cells in Graves' hyperthyroidism and ophthalmopathy. Study outcomes and limitations: Expanded thyroid clonotypes (above 0.001) were mostly also found in blood.

TCR beta CDR3 regions were amplified from RNA transcripts. The primer set for the first-round RT-PCR of the TCR CDR3 was HTBI. TCRdb called the multiplex PCR reads again in MiXCR, with one record for every CDR3 protein. Among over 650,000 distinct CDR3 sequences listed, about 16% were seen once. The germline V and J ends were trimmed by 3 bases and 2 bases, with 15 bases remaining between them. Germline-derived CDR1 and CDR2 are MDHEN and SYDVKM. The CDR3 consists of 16 residues. Graves' hyperthyroidism is called stable when ophthalmopathy does not progress within 18 months. This TCR was sampled from a man between 18 and 29 years old with Graves' hyperthyroidism. Sample: blood. The rearrangement joins TRBV28 to TRBJ2-3, with D possibly matching TRBD2 (6 bases). CDR3 bases: TGTGCCAGCAGTTTCGTGGGAGGAAATCCCACAGATACGCAGTATTTT. It encodes CASSFVGGNPTDTQYF.